This TCR beta chain was profiled in a study of human CD8 memory T cell subsets. There are 14 residues in the CDR3. Per germline, CDR1 DFQATT and CDR2 SNEGSKA (reference sequence). Points from the study as a whole: What was sequenced in this study was only the T cell receptor beta chains.

Stem-like CD8+ memory T cells, termed TSTEM, were CCR7+ PD-1- TIGIT-. The TCR beta sequencing libraries came from UMI-labeled 5' RACE. Following a re-call of the 5' RACE reads, TCRdb has one entry per CDR3 protein and lacks DNA. The table for this sample gives roughly 9,300 distinct CDR3 sequences. As regards this clonotype: Its antigen is not known.

Input material: CD8+ stem-like memory T cells (TSCM and TCM) sorted from PBMCs. As for subset: stem-like memory CD8 T cells (TSTEM), CCR7+ PD-1- TIGIT-. The receptor's source is a human donor in good health. The chain is built from TRBV20-1 and TRBJ2-7; TCRdb's D gene call, TRBD1, goes unchecked for lack of DNA. CDR3 sequence: CSAEGQAISYEQYF.